Shown below are 5 T cell receptor beta chains from a single sample sequenced in a study of blood T cell repertoires in COVID-19 (dated by TCRdb to 2020 to 2022). The protocol used for the library was the immunoSEQ multiplex PCR assay. TCRdb stores this immuneACCESS table with in-frame sequences only. Part of the clones is absent; in the studies checked, under half of the shortfall reflects unresolved V genes, and no reason is known for the rest. For this sample the table gives over 120,000 clones, of which 87% were detected only once. About 11% of the sample lies in the top ten. Source material: PBMCs or T cells enriched from blood (not recorded which). These receptors were obtained from a man in his sixties who had recovered from COVID-19.

This clone was observed a few times. The genes are TRBV29-1 and TRBJ2-7; TRBD2 might be the D (5 bases). CDR1 is SQVTM and CDR2 is ANQGSEA in the germline V gene. The CDR3 runs to 11 residues. V was shortened by 6 bases and J by 8 bases, with 14 bases between the two germline ends. This CDR3 is CSVVLVIKQYF. The CDR3 coding sequence is TGCAGCGTCGTACTAGTTATAAAGCAGTACTTC.

The rearrangement uses TRBV2 and TRBJ1-5; D perhaps matches TRBD1 (5 bases). The germline V gene has CDR1 SNHLY and CDR2 FYNNEI. The CDR3 consists of 14 residues. Trimming removed 7 bases at V and 4 bases at J, with 14 bases between. Written as DNA, the CDR3 is TGTGCCAGCACTGCGGCCAGGGCTAATCAGCCCCAGCATTTT. This gives the protein CASTAARANQPQHF.

The V gene is TRBV20-1, the J gene TRBJ1-1; D unresolved. Germline V gene data show CDR1 as DFQATT and CDR2 as SNEGSKA (reference sequence). The CDR3 consists of 11 residues. V was cut by 2 bases and J by 6 bases, with 7 bases left in between. The chain's CDR3 is CSARSGSEAFF. CDR3 coding DNA: TGCAGTGCTAGATCGGGTTCTGAAGCTTTCTTT.

With respect to this clone: A read error is likely, as this CDR3 ends without the conserved phenylalanine or tryptophan. No DNA is shown, since the ends of the CDR3 on it are uncertain; the CDR3 is the one TCRdb lists. This chain's CDR3 is CASSQTGADLTS. J is TRBJ2-7 and V is TRBV11-2; the D call of TRBD1 is as the table states it, not checked on the DNA. Per germline, CDR1 SGHAT and CDR2 FQNNGV. The CDR3 contains 12 residues when both ends are counted.

The CDR3 region has the DNA TGTGCCAGTAGTATGGAGCGGGGGGGCTCCGGGGCCAACGTCCTGACTTTC. Amino acid sequence: CASSMERGGSGANVLTF. The chain carries TRBV19 and TRBJ2-6, with TRBD2 identical over 10 bases. CDR3 size: 17 residues. Unmatched junction bases numbered 6, after V lost 3 bases and J lost 4 bases. Germline V gene sequence: CDR1 LNHDA, CDR2 SQIVND (reference sequence).